A single sample is the source of the 8 T cell receptor beta chains below, sequenced in a study of cytomegalovirus exposure and HLA in healthy donors. Primers included in the PCR were 60 Vbeta and 13 Jbeta primers. The assay was immunoSEQ multiplex PCR, and TCRdb's table has in-frame clones only and misses some. The repertoire includes roughly 99,000 clones, 77% of them detected once, and more than 4% sits in the top ten. What was sequenced was PBMCs. Receptors were obtained from a male donor in good health and CMV-seronegative.

The rearrangement uses TRBV7-2 and TRBJ2-1; D may be TRBD2 (5 bases). V gave up 1 base and J gave up 8 bases, with 9 bases separating them. This CDR3 region has 13 residues. Germline loops: CDR1 SGHTA, CDR2 FQGNSA. The CDR3 sequence is CASSLDSVYEQFF. In DNA form, the CDR3 reads TGTGCCAGCAGCTTAGATAGCGTCTATGAGCAGTTCTTC.

This chain links TRBV29-1 with TRBJ2-7, with 7 nucleotides matching TRBD2. V shed 5 bases, J shed 0 bases, and the junction held 7 bases outside the gene matches. CDR3 length equals 14 residues. Germline V gene data show CDR1 as SQVTM and CDR2 as ANQGSEA. CDR3 protein: CSVSPGLDSYEQYF. CDR3 nucleotides: TGCAGCGTTTCTCCAGGACTAGACTCCTACGAGCAGTACTTC.

CDR3 DNA: TGCGCCAGCAGCCAAAAGCTAGATACAGATACGCAGTATTTT. This sequence encodes CASSQKLDTDTQYF. V and J are TRBV4-1 and TRBJ2-3, with D hard to call. Trimming pared 2 bases from V and 3 bases from J, leaving 9 bases between. Looked up from germline, CDR1 is MGHRA and CDR2 is YSYEKL. The CDR3 contains 14 residues.

The genes are TRBV15 and TRBJ1-2; D is uncertain. Germline loops: CDR1 LNHNV, CDR2 YYDKDF (reference sequence). This CDR3 region has 11 residues. Trimming left V 3 bases short and J 5 bases short, with 4 bases between. The CDR3 bases are TGTGCCACCAGCAGCCAATATGGCTACACCTTC. The encoded protein is CATSSQYGYTF.

The rearrangement uses TRBV6-5 and TRBJ2-1; 8 bases fit TRBD2. Germline V CDR1 and CDR2: MNHEY, SVGAGI. V gave up 4 bases and J gave up 6 bases; unmatched junction bases: 8. The CDR3 sequence is 15 residues long. The CDR3 loop is CASSLGLAGINEQFF. The CDR3, as DNA: TGTGCCAGCAGTTTAGGCCTAGCGGGTATCAATGAGCAGTTCTTC.

This clone turned up a few times. The rearrangement links TRBV7-9 to TRBJ2-3, with D possibly TRBD2 on 6 matching bases. Looked up from germline, CDR1 is SEHNR and CDR2 is FQNEAQ (reference sequence). Trimming left V 3 bases short and J 2 bases short, with 12 bases between. This CDR3 is built from 15 residues. CDR3 DNA sequence: TGTGCCAGCAGCTTTCCGGGAGAGAACACAGATACGCAGTATTTT. Encoded protein: CASSFPGENTDTQYF.

The V and J genes are TRBV9 and TRBJ2-7; 8 bases are shared with TRBD2. Germline V gives CDR1 SGDLS, CDR2 YYNGEE. The CDR3 is 15 amino acids. The J segment lost 4 bases and the V segment lost 2 bases, leaving 8 bases of the junction unmatched. CDR3 coding DNA: TGTGCCAGCAGCGTCTTGTCGGGAGGGCAATACGAGCAGTACTTC. It encodes CASSVLSGGQYEQYF.

The chain joins TRBV4-1 to TRBJ1-5; D is possibly TRBD1 (5 bases). V was cut by 1 base and J by 2 bases, with 6 bases left in between. The germline CDR1 and CDR2 sequences are MGHRA and YSYEKL. CDR3 length equals 14 residues. CDR3 DNA: TGCGCCAGCAGCCAAGTAGGGGGCAATCAGCCCCAGCATTTT. Translating gives CASSQVGGNQPQHF.